A selection of T cell receptor beta chains follows, all from one sample in a study of T cell repertoires in cytomegalovirus infection. TCRdb re-derived calls from the reads in MiXCR, one entry per CDR3 protein. This sample has roughly 350,000 distinct CDR3 sequences, with about 34% found just once. Antigen specificity for these receptors is unknown. Specimen: cultured PBMCs, collected from culture after CMV antigen stimulation. All receptors come from a human donor in good health (CMV status not recorded). Some clones in this sample may be carry-over from other donors' samples. Both conserved end residues are part of each CDR3. Each record gives: CDR3 protein, CDR3 DNA, J gene, clone size, V gene, D gene. A D gene is named only where the DNA matches it firmly. Not every row has a clone size; where given, it reads once, few, many or a size class.

CATRDRGRTGDEKLFF | TGTGCCACCAGGGACAGGGGGCGAACCGGCGATGAAAAACTGTTTTTT | TRBJ1-4 | . | TRBV7-9 | TRBD1
CASGLRAGANVLTF | TGTGCCAGCGGACTCCGGGCCGGGGCCAACGTCCTGACTTTC | TRBJ2-6 | . | TRBV9 | .
CASSSQREGTDTQYF | TGCGCCAGCAGCTCACAGCGGGAGGGCACAGATACGCAGTATTTT | TRBJ2-3 | . | TRBV4-3 | TRBD2
CASRPGTTNEKLFF | TGTGCCAGCAGACCTGGCACAACTAATGAAAAACTGTTTTTT | TRBJ1-4 | . | TRBV6-6 | .
CASSLAAAVGELFF | TGTGCCAGCAGCTTAGCAGCTGCGGTTGGGGAGCTGTTTTTT | TRBJ2-2 | few | TRBV7-2 | .
CSAQRGVGELFF | TGCAGCGCGCAGAGGGGCGTGGGGGAGCTGTTTTTT | TRBJ2-2 | . | TRBV29-1 | .
CASSLVSSGWEKLFF | TGTGCCAGCAGCTTAGTTTCATCAGGGTGGGAAAAACTGTTTTTT | TRBJ1-4 | . | TRBV7-2 | .
CASSYLAATDTQYF | TGTGCCAGCAGCTATCTAGCGGCCACAGATACGCAGTATTTT | TRBJ2-3 | . | TRBV11-2 | TRBD2
CASRPVDREVAETQYF | TGTGCCAGCAGACCAGTAGACAGGGAGGTGGCAGAGACCCAGTACTTC | TRBJ2-5 | few | TRBV7-2 | .
CATSSRSSTSTDTQYF | TGTGCCACCAGCTCCCGCAGTTCCACTAGCACAGATACGCAGTATTTT | TRBJ2-3 | few | TRBV15 | .
CAWSGTGFSYGYTF | TGTGCCTGGAGTGGTACAGGGTTCAGCTATGGCTACACCTTC | TRBJ1-2 | . | TRBV30 | .
CASSQERGPEAFF | TGCGCCAGCAGCCAAGAAAGGGGCCCTGAAGCTTTCTTT | TRBJ1-1 | few | TRBV4-3 | .
CASSPRTSGMWNEQFF | TGTGCCAGCAGCCCCCGGACTAGCGGGATGTGGAATGAGCAGTTCTTC | TRBJ2-1 | . | TRBV11-3 | TRBD2
CASSSGFQWSMNTEAFF | TGTGCCAGCAGCTCTGGCTTTCAGTGGAGCATGAACACTGAAGCTTTCTTT | TRBJ1-1 | few | TRBV7-2 | .
CASSLGQGEAFF | TGTGCCAGCAGCTTGGGCCAGGGGGAAGCTTTCTTT | TRBJ1-1 | . | TRBV5-4 | .
CASSEGQGANVPLYEQYF | TGTGCCAGCAGCGAAGGACAGGGGGCAAACGTTCCCCTCTACGAGCAGTACTTC | TRBJ2-7 | many | TRBV7-8 | TRBD1
CASSLSRAPDSYEQYF | TGTGCCAGCAGCTTATCACGAGCCCCAGACTCCTACGAGCAGTACTTC | TRBJ2-7 | . | TRBV7-9 | .
CSAGGADTSGSSYEQYF | TGCAGTGCTGGGGGGGCGGATACTAGCGGGAGTTCCTACGAGCAGTACTTC | TRBJ2-7 | . | TRBV20-1 | TRBD2
CAIAAGLAGGEETQYF | TGTGCCATCGCAGCGGGACTAGCGGGAGGAGAAGAGACCCAGTACTTC | TRBJ2-5 | . | TRBV10-3 | TRBD2
CASNPTVILHTDTQYF | TGTGCCAGCAACCCGACAGTTATCCTTCACACAGATACGCAGTATTTT | TRBJ2-3 | once | TRBV6-2/TRBV6-3 | .
CASSILTLYEQYF | TGTGCCAGCAGCATCTTGACTCTGTACGAGCAGTACTTC | TRBJ2-7 | many | TRBV7-2 | .
CASTRSSGSHNEQFF | TGTGCCAGCACCCGGAGTAGCGGGAGTCACAATGAGCAGTTCTTC | TRBJ2-1 | few | TRBV28 | TRBD2
CASAYTGVNEKLFF | TGTGCCAGCGCGTACACAGGGGTTAATGAAAAACTGTTTTTT | TRBJ1-4 | . | TRBV6-1 | TRBD1
CASSGASPQGRETQYF | TGTGCCAGCAGCGGCGCGTCGCCGCAGGGCCGAGAGACCCAGTACTTC | TRBJ2-5 | . | TRBV11-2 | .